Listed here is a single T cell receptor (beta chain). The V end lost 3 bases, the J end lost 9 bases, and 15 bases lay between the germline ends. The CDR3 is 13 residues long. CDR1 MNHNS and CDR2 SASEGT come from the germline V gene. These data come from a study of T cell changes during pregnancy in multiple sclerosis. Sequenced by immunoSEQ multiplex PCR; TCRdb stores in-frame clones only, minus some. The sample consists of 55,000 to 95,000 clones, just over 90% of them appearing once. This chain uses TRBV6-1 with TRBJ2-7; tentatively, D is TRBD2 (5 bases). This sequence originates from a female donor in good health, enrolled as a control in a pregnancy study. The sequencing here drew on peripheral blood, taken in the second trimester of pregnancy. CDR3 in DNA: TGTGCCAGCAGTGACTTTGAAAGGGAGCGGCAGTACTTC. Protein: CASSDFERERQYF.